These 16 T cell receptor beta chains were sequenced from one sample in a study of beta chain features in type 1 diabetes. Expressed TCRB transcripts were sequenced because the entire RNA isolate underwent reverse transcription. Clones were read by immunoSEQ multiplex PCR, and TCRdb kept only the in-frame ones, dropping some. Of 400,000 to 550,000 clones in the sample, over 9.5% were seen once. What was sequenced was naive CD4+ T cells from blood. The source of these receptors is a woman aged 18-29 years in good health.

The chain combines TRBV7-2 with TRBJ2-7, with 9 bases matching TRBD1. CDR1 and CDR2 (germline): SGHTA, FQGNSA. CDR3 length: 14 residues. Trimming cost V 5 bases and J 6 bases; bases outside gene matches: 8. For the CDR3, the DNA is TGTGCCAGCAGCCGTACAGGGGGCTCTGGCGAGCAGTACTTC. It yields the protein CASSRTGGSGEQYF.

A note on this clone: This sample includes further DNA sequences coding for the same CDR3. The V gene is TRBV2, the J gene TRBJ2-2; D not resolved. CDR3 length equals 13 residues. Germline V CDR1 and CDR2: SNHLY, FYNNEI. Between the trimmed V and J ends, which lost 3 bases and 0 bases, there was a span of 2 bases. The CDR3 protein is CASSEANTGELFF. In DNA, the CDR3 is TGTGCCAGCAGTGAGGCGAACACCGGGGAGCTGTTTTTT. The full variable domain, rest sourced from reference TRBV2 and TRBJ2-2, is EPEVTQTPSHQVTQMGQEVILRCVPISNHLYFYWYRQILGQKVEFLVSFYNNEISEKSEIFDDQFSVERPDGSNFTLKIRSTKLEDSAMYFCASSEANTGELFFGEGSRLTVL.

The V call is TRBV29-1, the J call TRBJ2-7, with TRBD2 matching 7 bases. CDR1 and CDR2 from the germline V gene are SQVTM and ANQGSEA. J gave up 4 bases and V 6 bases, and 3 bases lay outside the gene matches. The CDR3 length is 11 residues. The CDR3 DNA follows: TGCAGCGTCCAAGCGGGATACGAGCAGTACTTC. This sequence encodes CSVQAGYEQYF.

The gene calls are TRBV7-2 and TRBJ2-5, with TRBD2 matching 9 bases. J lost 4 bases, V lost 1 base, and 1 base had no gene match. This CDR3 has 14 amino acids. Germline CDR1 is SGHTA and CDR2 is FQGNSA. The CDR3 DNA reads as TGTGCCAGCAGCTTAGAACTAGCGGGAGAGACCCAGTACTTC. It codes for CASSLELAGETQYF.

This clone has more than one count but fewer than ten. The chain uses TRBV18 and TRBJ1-5; D possibly corresponds to TRBD1 (6 bases). Trimming removed 3 bases from V and 1 base from J, with 13 bases in between. This CDR3 has 16 residues. Germline V gene sequence: CDR1 KGHSH, CDR2 LQKENI. CDR3: CASSPTQGGSNQPQHF. CDR3 DNA sequence: TGTGCCAGCTCACCGACACAGGGTGGGAGCAATCAGCCCCAGCATTTT.

The chain couples TRBV19 to TRBJ2-5; D may correspond to TRBD1 or TRBD2 (5 bases each). This CDR3 region has 13 residues. Trimming took off 3 bases at V and 6 bases at J, with 11 bases between the two ends. Germline V gene data show CDR1 as LNHDA and CDR2 as SQIVND (reference sequence). Here the CDR3 reads CASSMGDGQTQYF. In nucleotides, the CDR3 is TGTGCCAGTAGTATGGGGGACGGACAGACCCAGTACTTC. Full variable domain (remainder filled in from reference TRBV19 and TRBJ2-5): DGGITQSPKYLFRKEGQNVTLSCEQNLNHDAMYWYRQDPGQGLRLIYYSQIVNDFQKGDIAEGYSVSREKKESFPLTVTSAQKNPTAFYLCASSMGDGQTQYFGPGTRLLVL.

This clone was counted only a few times. The chain uses TRBV4-1 and TRBJ1-6; no firm D call. Germline values: CDR1 MGHRA, CDR2 YSYEKL. This CDR3 contains 16 residues. Trimming took 0 bases from V and 4 from J, leaving 10 bases between them. CDR3 coding DNA: TGCGCCAGCAGCCAAGATCCCAGAGGATATAATTCACCCCTCCACTTT. It translates to CASSQDPRGYNSPLHF.

This clone was counted only a few times. V and J are TRBV7-9 and TRBJ2-7; possible D gene TRBD1, 6 bases. CDR1 and CDR2 (germline): SEHNR, FQNEAQ (reference sequence). The CDR3 contains 14 residues. V lost 0 bases, J lost 8 bases, and 14 bases lay in between. CDR3 amino acids: CASSLADRTHQQYF. Here the CDR3 DNA reads TGTGCCAGCAGCTTAGCAGACAGGACCCACCAGCAGTACTTC.

This clone was seen only a few times. The V and J genes are TRBV5-6 and TRBJ2-5, with D unresolved. The germline CDR1 and CDR2 sequences are SGHDT and YYEEEE. The germline V and J ends were trimmed by 1 base and 3 bases, with 13 bases remaining between them. The CDR3 extends over 15 amino acids. CDR3 sequence reads: CASSLFYLVEETQYF. The CDR3 DNA is TGTGCCAGCAGCTTGTTTTACCTGGTGGAAGAGACCCAGTACTTC.

The chain joins TRBV27 to TRBJ1-5; D may be TRBD1 (5 bases). In germline, CDR1 is MNHEY, CDR2 SMNVEV (reference sequence). Trimming took 5 bases from V and 8 from J, leaving 16 bases between them. CDR3 length equals 14 residues. The CDR3 here is CASSVRDGLEPQHF. CDR3 sequence (DNA): TGTGCCAGCAGTGTTCGGGACGGACTAGAGCCCCAGCATTTT.

The chain couples TRBV27 to TRBJ2-7, with 10 bases identical to TRBD2. CDR1 is MNHEY and CDR2 is SMNVEV in the germline V gene (reference sequence). The CDR3 contains 15 residues. J lost 4 bases, V lost 6 bases, and 9 bases had no gene match. The CDR3 DNA reads TGTGCCAGCAGCACTGGACTAGCGGCCATATACGAGCAGTACTTC. This sequence encodes CASSTGLAAIYEQYF.

This sequence joins TRBV11-1 and TRBJ2-5; D unresolved. Trimming removed 2 bases at V and 4 bases at J, with 14 bases between. The CDR3 loop spans 15 amino acids. Germline CDR1 and CDR2: SGHAT and FQDESV (reference sequence). For the CDR3, the DNA is TGTGCCAGCAGCTTAACCCCAGTGCTCCGAGAGACCCAGTACTTC. It yields the protein CASSLTPVLRETQYF.

The chain employs TRBV7-9 and TRBJ1-2; perhaps TRBD1 as D (5 bases). CDR1 and CDR2 (germline): SEHNR, FQNEAQ (reference sequence). The V end lost 3 bases, the J end lost 8 bases, and 10 bases lay between the germline ends. The CDR3 sequence is 12 residues long. The CDR3 loop is CASSFDRGGYTF. The DNA of the CDR3 is TGTGCCAGCAGCTTTGACAGAGGGGGCTACACCTTC. The complete variable domain, with remaining parts taken from reference TRBV7-9 and TRBJ1-2, reads DTGVSQNPRHKITKRGQNVTFRCDPISEHNRLYWYRQTLGQGPEFLTYFQNEAQLEKSRLLSDRFSAERPKGSFSTLEIQRTEQGDSAMYLCASSFDRGGYTFGSGTRLTVV.

This clone was detected only a few times. In the same sample, other DNA sequences code for this CDR3. The CDR3 DNA sequence: TGTGCCAGCAGCTCAACCGATACGCAGTATTTT. This sequence encodes CASSSTDTQYF. The gene calls are TRBV7-6 and TRBJ2-3, with D hard to call. The CDR3 consists of 11 residues. V gave up 4 bases and J gave up 6 bases, with 5 bases separating them. Germline CDR1 and CDR2: SGHVS and FNYEAQ.

The rearrangement links TRBV5-4 to TRBJ1-6; TRBD1 is a possible D gene (6 bases). With 0 bases removed from V and 8 bases from J, the gap between germline ends came to 9 bases. The CDR3 sequence is 14 residues long. Germline CDR1 and CDR2: SGHNT and YYREEE (reference sequence). CDR3 coding DNA: TGTGCCAGCAGCTTGGACAGGGATTATTCACCCCTCCACTTT. It is translated as CASSLDRDYSPLHF.

The rearrangement links TRBV29-1 to TRBJ1-1; no definite D call. Germline assignment: CDR1 SQVTM and CDR2 ANQGSEA. V lost 2 bases to trimming and J lost 3 bases, with 10 bases between them. This CDR3 is 13 amino acids long. Written as DNA, the CDR3 is TGCAGCGTTGAACCGAAGTGGGACACTGAAGCTTTCTTT. Its protein product is CSVEPKWDTEAFF.